Below, 30 T cell receptor beta chains from the same sample are listed, as sequenced in a study of monozygotic twins with inflammatory bowel disease. TCRdb re-analyzed the 5' RACE reads; it lists each CDR3 protein once, without DNA. Its clone listing holds around 210,000 distinct CDR3 sequences. Material: blood. The receptors shown here come from a human donor with ulcerative colitis or Crohn's disease, or a healthy co-twin of an affected twin (not recorded which).

The chain recombines TRBV7-9 with TRBJ1-1; without DNA, the TCRdb call of TRBD1 cannot be checked. CDR3 length: 17 residues. Germline V gives CDR1 SEHNR, CDR2 FQNEAQ (reference sequence). CDR3 residues: CASSLWGKGQGKFRAFF.

This rearrangement joins TRBV9 to TRBJ2-7; the TCRdb call, TRBD1, lacks DNA for checking. Germline V gene data show CDR1 as SGDLS and CDR2 as YYNGEE. The CDR3 extends over 15 amino acids. CDR3 in amino acids: CASSGGTSSSYEQYF. The variable domain in full, completed from reference TRBV9 and TRBJ2-7, reads DSGVTQTPKHLITATGQRVTLRCSPRSGDLSVYWYQQSLDQGLQFLIQYYNGEERAKGNILERFSAQQFPDLHSELNLSSLELGDSALYFCASSGGTSSSYEQYFGPGTRLTVT.

V and J are TRBV6-1 and TRBJ2-1; the TCRdb D gene call, TRBD2, has no DNA to confirm it. The length of the CDR3 is 17 residues. CDR1 and CDR2 (germline): MNHNS, SASEGT. The chain's CDR3 is CASYERLDSGGPDEQFF.

V is TRBV4-1 and J is TRBJ2-7; with no DNA, the TCRdb D assignment of TRBD1 cannot be verified. The CDR3 covers 15 residues. The V gene's germline CDR1 is MGHRA and CDR2 YSYEKL. The CDR3 is CASSQADRGVHEQYF.

The CDR3 sequence is CASSFQPQGRRGEQFF. The V and J genes are TRBV7-2 and TRBJ2-1; TCRdb gives TRBD1 as the D gene, but with no DNA this cannot be confirmed. The CDR3 has 16 residues. CDR1 and CDR2 (germline): SGHTA, FQGNSA.

The chain recombines TRBV5-5 with TRBJ1-6; TCRdb picks TRBD1, but there is no DNA to check that call. CDR1 is SGHKS, CDR2 YYEKEE, per germline (reference sequence). The CDR3 loop spans 15 amino acids. The CDR3 spells CASSFTQGTHSPLHF.

The V gene is TRBV11-3, the J gene TRBJ2-1; TCRdb proposes TRBD1, but this gene call is untestable without DNA. The germline gives CDR1 SGHNT, CDR2 YENEEA. The CDR3 extends over 15 amino acids. CDR3 region: CASSPGGGSGAEQFF.

The chain couples TRBV4-1 to TRBJ2-3; TCRdb calls TRBD1, which cannot be checked without DNA. The CDR3 is made up of 15 amino acids. CDR1 is MGHRA and CDR2 is YSYEKL in the germline V gene. CDR3 sequence reads: CASSQDPGVADTQYF.

This chain joins TRBV6-1 and TRBJ2-1; TCRdb calls TRBD1, which cannot be checked without DNA. The CDR3 loop spans 16 amino acids. Germline assignment: CDR1 MNHNS and CDR2 SASEGT. CDR3 protein: CASSLKAGRVYNEQFF.

The rearrangement uses TRBV5-1 and TRBJ2-7. Per germline, CDR1 SGHRS and CDR2 YFSETQ. The CDR3 has 13 residues. The CDR3 sequence is CASSLGSFYEQYF. The full variable domain, its missing parts supplied by reference TRBV5-1 and TRBJ2-7, is KAGVTQTPRYLIKTRGQQVTLSCSPISGHRSVSWYQQTPGQGLQFLFEYFSETQRNKGNFPGRFSGRQFSNSRSEMNVSTLELGDSALYLCASSLGSFYEQYFGPGTRLTVT.

V gene TRBV5-1 combines with J gene TRBJ1-5. The CDR3 extends over 14 amino acids. Germline V gene lookup returns CDR1 SGHRS and CDR2 YFSETQ. CDR3 region: CASSLDGDNQPQHF. The whole variable domain, filled in from reference TRBV5-1 and TRBJ1-5, reads KAGVTQTPRYLIKTRGQQVTLSCSPISGHRSVSWYQQTPGQGLQFLFEYFSETQRNKGNFPGRFSGRQFSNSRSEMNVSTLELGDSALYLCASSLDGDNQPQHFGDGTRLSIL.

The V call is TRBV7-3, the J call TRBJ2-6. The germline gives CDR1 SGHTA, CDR2 FQGTGA. The CDR3 totals 15 residues. CDR3 protein: CASSLSTGGANVLTF.

The chain carries TRBV7-2 and TRBJ1-4; without DNA, the TCRdb call of TRBD1 cannot be checked. There are 12 residues in the CDR3. CDR1 is SGHTA and CDR2 is FQGNSA in the germline V gene. The CDR3: CASSLSFEKLFF.

The rearrangement joins TRBV7-2 to TRBJ1-2. The CDR3 sequence is 15 residues long. Germline values: CDR1 SGHTA, CDR2 FQGNSA. The CDR3 region is CASSLDGWGRSGYTF.

This rearrangement joins TRBV12-3 or TRBV12-4 to TRBJ1-1. CDR3 length: 11 amino acids. CDR3: CASSKFTEAFF.

V and J are TRBV5-8 and TRBJ1-2. Germline V gene data show CDR1 as SGHTS and CDR2 as YDEGEE. This CDR3 has 15 residues. The CDR3 spells CASSIRHRGFYGYTF. Using reference TRBV5-8 and TRBJ1-2 for the parts outside the CDR3, the full variable domain is EAGVTQSPTHLIKTRGQQATLRCSPISGHTSVYWYQQALGLGLQFLLWYDEGEERNRGNFPPRFSGRQFPNYSSELNVNALELEDSALYLCASSIRHRGFYGYTFGSGTRLTVV.

V usage is TRBV25-1 and J usage is TRBJ1-2; with no DNA, the TCRdb D assignment of TRBD1 cannot be verified. Germline assignment: CDR1 MGHDK and CDR2 SYGVNS. The CDR3 totals 14 residues. The CDR3: CASSYRVLNYGYTF.

The chain couples TRBV12-3 or TRBV12-4 to TRBJ1-2; TCRdb's D gene call, TRBD1, goes unchecked for lack of DNA. The CDR3 consists of 13 residues. CDR3 region: CASSSLTGGGYTF.

The chain links TRBV15 to TRBJ2-7; TCRdb proposes TRBD2, but this gene call is untestable without DNA. CDR1 and CDR2 from the germline V gene are LNHNV and YYDKDF (reference sequence). This CDR3 has 13 amino acids. The CDR3 is CATSRVTRGEQYF. Full variable domain (outside the CDR3, taken from reference TRBV15 and TRBJ2-7): DAMVIQNPRYQVTQFGKPVTLSCSQTLNHNVMYWYQQKSSQAPKLLFHYYDKDFNNEADTPDNFQSRRPNTSFCFLDIRSPGLGDTAMYLCATSRVTRGEQYFGPGTRLTVT.

CDR3 loop: CASSQGSGYNTQYF. J is TRBJ2-3 and V is TRBV4-3; the TCRdb D gene call, TRBD2, has no DNA to confirm it. Per the germline V gene, CDR1 is LGHNA and CDR2 is YSLEER. The CDR3 runs 14 residues.

This rearrangement joins TRBV7-8 to TRBJ1-3. The germline CDR1 and CDR2 sequences are SGHVS and FQNEAQ. CDR3 length: 14 residues. The CDR3 here is CASSWQGSGNTIYF. The complete variable domain, with remaining parts taken from reference TRBV7-8 and TRBJ1-3, reads GAGVSQSPRYKVAKRGQDVALRCDPISGHVSLFWYQQALGQGPEFLTYFQNEAQLDKSGLPSDRFFAERPEGSVSTLKIQRTQQEDSAVYLCASSWQGSGNTIYFGEGSWLTVV.

V is TRBV5-1 and J is TRBJ2-5; TCRdb reports TRBD2, a call that lacks DNA to check it against. Germline loops: CDR1 SGHRS, CDR2 YFSETQ. The CDR3 has 15 residues. CDR3 protein: CASSLEGRTEETQYF.

The V gene is TRBV25-1, the J gene TRBJ1-3; TCRdb picks TRBD1, but there is no DNA to check that call. The CDR3 totals 15 residues. The V gene's germline CDR1 is MGHDK and CDR2 SYGVNS. CDR3 sequence reads: CASNAGTGPGNTIYF.

The V gene is TRBV7-2, the J gene TRBJ2-7; there is no DNA to check the TCRdb D call of TRBD1. The CDR3 contains 14 residues. The germline CDR1 and CDR2 sequences are SGHTA and FQGNSA. This CDR3 is CASSSQGDPYEQYF.

The chain has TRBV5-1 and TRBJ1-5; lacking DNA, the TRBD1 call made by TCRdb goes unchecked. The germline gives CDR1 SGHRS, CDR2 YFSETQ. CDR3 size: 15 residues. This CDR3 is CASSLEGTGGQPQHF.

V is TRBV12-3 or TRBV12-4 and J is TRBJ1-5; TCRdb's D gene call, TRBD1, goes unchecked for lack of DNA. The CDR3 totals 15 residues. CDR3 protein: CASSLWDRGNQPQHF.

Here the CDR3 reads CASSQDPNRVSTEAFF. V gene TRBV4-1 combines with J gene TRBJ1-1; TCRdb reports TRBD1, a call that lacks DNA to check it against. Germline CDR1 and CDR2: MGHRA and YSYEKL. The CDR3 has 16 amino acids.

V is TRBV15 and J is TRBJ2-5; TCRdb picks TRBD2, but there is no DNA to check that call. CDR1 and CDR2 (germline): LNHNV, YYDKDF (reference sequence). This CDR3 has 15 residues. The CDR3 protein is CATSRDLTAGETQYF.

The J gene is TRBJ1-6, the V gene TRBV3-1; TCRdb designates TRBD1, a call that cannot be tested without DNA. Germline values: CDR1 LGHDT, CDR2 YNNKEL (reference sequence). This CDR3 has 14 residues. The CDR3: CASSQGGYGSPLHF.

The J gene is TRBJ2-5, the V gene TRBV13; TCRdb names TRBD1, which stays unverified in the absence of DNA. This CDR3 has 17 amino acids. From germline, CDR1 is PRHDT and CDR2 FYEKMQ (reference sequence). CDR3 protein: CASSLESVGQDQETQYF.